This TCR beta chain originates from a study of T-cell reconstitution after alpha-beta-depleted transplantation in children. Study-wide findings and caveats: Surviving recipient T cells and thymic progenitors accounted for the high day-60 TCRbeta diversity observed in some patients. T-cell numbers and diversity, one year after transplant, stemmed largely from T cells that were newly produced. At around two months after transplant, the alpha-beta T cells were reportedly derived from several hundred expanded clones that came from non-depleted graft cells.

At least ten counts were recorded for this clonotype. What it binds is not known. The CDR3 contains 14 residues. Trimming cost V 3 bases and J 7 bases, with 12 bases left between them. The V gene's germline CDR1 is MDHEN and CDR2 SYDVKM. Preparation of the TCRbeta library was carried out with unique molecular identifiers. TCRdb recomputed calls from the PCR reads with MiXCR, one row per CDR3 protein. The table has about 300,000 distinct CDR3 sequences, roughly a tenth seen once. The origin of this receptor is a boy in the first two years of life with acute myeloid leukemia, due to receive a stem cell transplant. This specimen consisted of PBMCs, obtained before TCRalphabeta/CD19-depleted stem cell transplant. The chain combines TRBV28 with TRBJ1-4, with D unresolved. CDR3 loop: CASSFPGEGEKLFF. CDR3 coding DNA: TGTGCCAGCAGTTTCCCGGGAGAGGGTGAAAAACTGTTTTTT. The full variable domain, in which reference TRBV28 and TRBJ1-4 provide the parts outside the CDR3, is DVKVTQSSRYLVKRTGEKVFLECVQDMDHENMFWYRQDPGLGLRLIYFSYDVKMKEKGDIPEGYSVSREKKERFSLILESASTNQTSMYLCASSFPGEGEKLFFGSGTQLSVL.